In its sample, the clone carrying this T cell receptor beta chain is large. Its antigen is not identified. This record comes from a study of liver allograft versus peripheral blood T cells. Study overall: Transplanted-liver T cell receptor repertoires were compared with recipients' peripheral blood repertoires. General study results and limits: Inside liver allografts, T cell receptor repertoires reportedly diverged from the repertoires found in peripheral blood.

TCRdb passed the reads through MiXCR, listing each CDR3 protein once. Among 2,800 or so distinct CDR3 sequences listed, around 17% were seen once. The sequence was obtained from a human patient who had a liver transplant. Some T cells may be supplied by the graft donor.

The CDR3 coding sequence is TGTGCCAGCAAGGACAGGGAAAGGGATGGCTACACCTTC. This encodes CASKDRERDGYTF. This sequence joins TRBV27 and TRBJ1-2; TRBD1 matches 8 bases. The CDR3 spans 13 residues. V lost 7 bases and J lost 6; bases outside the gene matches: 7. The germline V gene has CDR1 MNHEY and CDR2 SMNVEV (reference sequence).